The 26 T cell receptor beta chains in this list originate from one sample, sequenced in a study of beta chain features in type 1 diabetes. Investigators reverse transcribed all isolated RNA, so they sequenced expressed TCRB transcripts. This table comes from immunoSEQ multiplex PCR, and its TCRdb copy is limited to in-frame clones, with some not included. The sample has nearly 250,000 clones; about 71% are singletons. Sample: naive CD4+ T cells from blood. The source is a young man in good health.

The chain employs TRBV7-2 and TRBJ2-7; D perhaps matches TRBD2 (5 bases). Trimming removed 5 bases at V and 9 bases at J, with 14 bases between. The CDR3 is made up of 12 amino acids. The V gene's germline CDR1 is SGHTA and CDR2 FQGNSA. In DNA form, the CDR3 reads TGTGCCAGCAGCGTGACAAGCCGGGGGCAGTACTTC. Translation gives CASSVTSRGQYF. The variable domain in full, completed from reference TRBV7-2 and TRBJ2-7, reads GAGVSQSPSNKVTEKGKDVELRCDPISGHTALYWYRQSLGQGLEFLIYFQGNSAPDKSGLPSDRFSAERTGGSVSTLTIQRTQQEDSAVYLCASSVTSRGQYFGPGTRLTVT.

The V call is TRBV20-1, the J call TRBJ2-7; D perhaps matches TRBD1 (6 bases). The CDR3 spans 11 residues. V was pared by 3 bases and J by 5 bases, with 8 bases between. The germline CDR1 and CDR2 sequences are DFQATT and SNEGSKA (reference sequence). For the CDR3, the DNA is TGCAGTGCTAGCAGGGGCCACGAGCAGTACTTC. Its translation is CSASRGHEQYF.

The DNA of the CDR3 is TGCAGCGCTGACCAACTAGCGGGAGTACCTACCGGGGAGCTGTTTTTT. It translates to CSADQLAGVPTGELFF. V usage is TRBV29-1 and J usage is TRBJ2-2; 11 bases line up with TRBD2. J was trimmed by 5 bases and V by 7 bases; bases with no gene match: 12. The germline V gene encodes CDR1 SQVTM and CDR2 ANQGSEA. CDR3 length: 16 residues.

This clone was picked up a small number of times. The V gene is TRBV29-1, the J gene TRBJ2-5, with a possible D match to TRBD2 (5 bases). V dropped 4 bases and J dropped 5 bases, with 11 bases sitting between them. Per germline, CDR1 SQVTM and CDR2 ANQGSEA. The CDR3 has 12 amino acids. CDR3 sequence: CSVGGLLETQYF. In nucleotides, the CDR3 is TGCAGCGTTGGAGGGCTGTTGGAGACCCAGTACTTC.

V usage is TRBV28 and J usage is TRBJ2-7; 7 positions agree with TRBD2. The germline gives CDR1 MDHEN, CDR2 SYDVKM. The CDR3 covers 13 residues. With V trimmed by 4 bases and J by 3 bases, 3 bases remained unmatched. In nucleotides, the CDR3 is TGTGCCAGCAGTTCCGGGAGGCGCTACGAGCAGTACTTC. Its translation: CASSSGRRYEQYF.

A few counts support this clone. The chain recombines TRBV5-1 with TRBJ1-4, with D perhaps matching TRBD1 (5 bases). This CDR3 contains 14 residues. Germline V CDR1 and CDR2: SGHRS, YFSETQ. Trimming took 3 bases from V and 3 from J, leaving 9 bases between them. CDR3 DNA sequence: TGCGCCAGCAGCTCAGGACACCCTAATGAAAAACTGTTTTTT. Its protein is CASSSGHPNEKLFF.

The genes are TRBV18 and TRBJ2-3; D unresolved. CDR1 is KGHSH and CDR2 is LQKENI in the germline V gene. This CDR3 contains 15 residues. V lost 3 bases to trimming and J lost 2 bases, with 12 bases between them. The CDR3 loop reads CASSPALGTTDTQYF. Here the CDR3 DNA reads TGTGCCAGCTCACCGGCCCTTGGTACCACAGATACGCAGTATTTT.

This chain joins TRBV25-1 and TRBJ2-1; TRBD1 agrees at 9 bases. V shed 6 bases, J shed 8 bases, and the junction held 11 bases outside the gene matches. The length of the CDR3 is 15 residues. Germline V gene lookup returns CDR1 MGHDK and CDR2 SYGVNS. CDR3 residues: CASSIPQGARDEQFF. In DNA form, the CDR3 reads TGTGCCAGCAGCATACCACAGGGGGCGAGGGATGAGCAGTTCTTC.

This chain connects TRBV10-3 to TRBJ2-7; D gene ambiguous. Trimming took off 0 bases at V and 0 bases at J, with 15 bases between the two ends. This CDR3 is built from 17 residues. Germline V CDR1 and CDR2: ENHRY, SYGVKD. In DNA form, the CDR3 reads TGTGCCATCAGTGAGTCGACACTTCCACCCCGCTCCTACGAGCAGTACTTC. Protein: CAISESTLPPRSYEQYF.

The chain has TRBV11-2 and TRBJ2-2; 11 nucleotides line up with TRBD1. Germline loops: CDR1 SGHAT, CDR2 FQNNGV. J lost 6 bases, V lost 4 bases, and 7 bases had no gene match. The CDR3 is made up of 16 amino acids. This CDR3 reads CASSWPVGQGAGELFF. CDR3 DNA: TGTGCCAGCAGCTGGCCCGTGGGACAGGGGGCCGGGGAGCTGTTTTTT.

The rearrangement uses TRBV5-1 and TRBJ2-7; D is perhaps TRBD1 (6 bases). This CDR3 contains 15 residues. Deletions cut 2 bases from V and 0 bases from J, with 12 bases between. The germline CDR1 and CDR2 sequences are SGHRS and YFSETQ. CDR3 bases: TGCGCCAGCAGCTTACAGGGTTCCTTCTCCTACGAGCAGTACTTC. Its protein product is CASSLQGSFSYEQYF.

This chain joins TRBV28 and TRBJ2-1; D is uncertain. The germline CDR1 and CDR2 sequences are MDHEN and SYDVKM. Trimming left V 5 bases short and J 5 bases short, with 16 bases between. This CDR3 comprises 15 residues. The CDR3 DNA is TGTGCCAGCAGTAGGAAACTGGCGGCCCACAATGAGCAGTTCTTC. Translating gives CASSRKLAAHNEQFF.

This clone has just one count. V usage is TRBV7-2 and J usage is TRBJ1-2; 9 bases map to TRBD1. The V segment lost 5 bases and the J segment 4 bases; nucleotides outside the gene matches: 5. Germline V gives CDR1 SGHTA, CDR2 FQGNSA. The CDR3 is 14 amino acids. In DNA, the CDR3 is TGTGCCAGCAGCGCTCTGGGACAGGGCTATGGCTACACCTTC. Translating gives CASSALGQGYGYTF.

The rearrangement uses TRBV5-6 and TRBJ2-6; D unresolved. Trimming pared 1 base from V and 0 bases from J, leaving 14 bases between. The CDR3 has 18 amino acids. The V gene's germline CDR1 is SGHDT and CDR2 YYEEEE. This CDR3 reads CASSLSRAEYSGANVLTF. DNA of the CDR3: TGTGCCAGCAGCTTGAGTCGGGCAGAATACTCTGGGGCCAACGTCCTGACTTTC.

This clone was detected a few times. This chain uses TRBV30 with TRBJ1-6; 8 bases are a match to TRBD1. V was clipped by 7 bases and J by 9 bases; unmatched bases: 8. Germline CDR1 reads GTSNPN; CDR2 reads SVGIG (reference sequence). The CDR3 has 13 residues. The CDR3 is CASMAQGASPLHF. As DNA, the CDR3 is TGTGCCTCTATGGCGCAGGGGGCTTCACCCCTCCACTTT.

This chain links TRBV2 with TRBJ1-1; D uncertain. The CDR3 is 11 amino acids. V was pared by 5 bases and J by 6 bases, with 7 bases between. Germline assignment: CDR1 SNHLY and CDR2 FYNNEI. The CDR3 sequence is CASSFQAEAFF. For the CDR3, the DNA is TGTGCCAGCAGTTTCCAGGCTGAAGCTTTCTTT. The whole variable domain, remainder taken from reference TRBV2 and TRBJ1-1, is EPEVTQTPSHQVTQMGQEVILRCVPISNHLYFYWYRQILGQKVEFLVSFYNNEISEKSEIFDDQFSVERPDGSNFTLKIRSTKLEDSAMYFCASSFQAEAFFGQGTRLTVV.

V gene TRBV11-2 combines with J gene TRBJ2-1; 10 nucleotides align to TRBD2. The CDR3 contains 15 residues. With 5 bases clipped from V and 8 bases from J, the junction kept 9 bases outside the gene matches. The germline V gene has CDR1 SGHAT and CDR2 FQNNGV. The CDR3 sequence: CASSPWSGRGDEQFF. The CDR3 bases are TGTGCCAGCAGCCCCTGGAGCGGGAGGGGGGATGAGCAGTTCTTC. Complete variable domain (other parts from reference TRBV11-2 and TRBJ2-1): EAGVAQSPRYKIIEKRQSVAFWCNPISGHATLYWYQQILGQGPKLLIQFQNNGVVDDSQLPKDRFSAERLKGVDSTLKIQPAKLEDSAVYLCASSPWSGRGDEQFFGPGTRLTVL.

This clone showed up just a few times. The chain recombines TRBV30 with TRBJ2-2; D unresolved. The CDR3 spans 12 residues. Germline CDR1 reads GTSNPN; CDR2 reads SVGIG (reference sequence). V dropped 3 bases and J dropped 2 bases, with 4 bases sitting between them. The CDR3 here is CAWRDNTGELFF. The CDR3 DNA is TGTGCCTGGAGAGACAACACCGGGGAGCTGTTTTTT.

The rearrangement uses TRBV11-2 and TRBJ2-5; TRBD1 is a possible D gene (5 bases). Trimming took off 1 base at V and 2 bases at J, with 8 bases between the two ends. CDR1 and CDR2 from the germline V gene are SGHAT and FQNNGV. The CDR3 is made up of 14 amino acids. CDR3 protein: CASSLVQGQETQYF. In DNA, the CDR3 is TGTGCCAGCAGCTTAGTGCAGGGTCAAGAGACCCAGTACTTC.

The rearrangement links TRBV5-1 to TRBJ2-2; TRBD1 might be the D (6 bases). The V gene's germline CDR1 is SGHRS and CDR2 YFSETQ. V dropped 3 bases and J dropped 1 base, with 7 bases sitting between them. The CDR3 contains 14 residues. Here the CDR3 reads CASSWGQNTGELFF. DNA for the CDR3: TGCGCCAGCAGCTGGGGACAGAACACCGGGGAGCTGTTTTTT. Drawing the rest from reference TRBV5-1 and TRBJ2-2, the complete variable domain is KAGVTQTPRYLIKTRGQQVTLSCSPISGHRSVSWYQQTPGQGLQFLFEYFSETQRNKGNFPGRFSGRQFSNSRSEMNVSTLELGDSALYLCASSWGQNTGELFFGEGSRLTVL.

This chain's CDR3 is CASSQETSGSDEQYF. The DNA for the CDR3 is TGTGCCAGCAGCCAAGAGACTAGCGGGAGTGATGAGCAGTACTTC. V and J are TRBV14 and TRBJ2-7; 12 bases are shared with TRBD2. From germline, CDR1 is SGHDN and CDR2 FVKESK. Trimming removed 0 bases from V and 7 bases from J; junction bases left unmatched: 4. The CDR3 is 15 amino acids. Together with reference TRBV14 and TRBJ2-7, the CDR3 gives the full variable domain: EAGVTQFPSHSVIEKGQTVTLRCDPISGHDNLYWYRRVMGKEIKFLLHFVKESKQDESGMPNNRFLAERTGGTYSTLKVQPAELEDSGVYFCASSQETSGSDEQYFGPGTRLTVT.

The V and J genes are TRBV10-2 and TRBJ2-3, with TRBD2 identical over 8 bases. Per the germline V gene, CDR1 is WSHSY and CDR2 is SAAADI. The CDR3 consists of 15 residues. V lost 11 bases and J lost 0; bases outside the gene matches: 10. The CDR3 sequence is CAGPGGASSTDTQYF. The CDR3 region has the DNA TGCGCCGGGCCGGGAGGGGCTTCTAGCACAGATACGCAGTATTTT.

This chain links TRBV28 with TRBJ2-3, with D unresolved. The CDR3 totals 14 residues. The V gene's germline CDR1 is MDHEN and CDR2 SYDVKM. V was trimmed by 6 bases and J by 0 bases, leaving 10 bases between them. The CDR3 DNA reads as TGTGCCAGCAGGTCGCTAGGTAGCACAGATACGCAGTATTTT. It codes for CASRSLGSTDTQYF.

This chain joins TRBV10-3 and TRBJ2-1; unclear D gene. The CDR3 totals 13 residues. CDR1 and CDR2 (germline): ENHRY, SYGVKD. V gave up 5 bases and J gave up 5 bases, with 10 bases separating them. This CDR3 reads CAISLDGHNEQFF. The CDR3 DNA sequence: TGTGCCATCAGTCTGGACGGACACAATGAGCAGTTCTTC.

The CDR3 DNA follows: TGCAGCGCCGACAGGGGGTTAGAGACCCAGTACTTC. This codes for CSADRGLETQYF. The rearrangement joins TRBV29-1 to TRBJ2-5; 9 bases are shared with TRBD1. Germline loops: CDR1 SQVTM, CDR2 ANQGSEA. The CDR3 consists of 12 residues. V was clipped by 7 bases and J by 4 bases; unmatched bases: 4. Full variable domain (missing parts from reference TRBV29-1 and TRBJ2-5): SAVISQKPSRDICQRGTSLTIQCQVDSQVTMMFWYRQQPGQSLTLIATANQGSEATYESGFVIDKFPISRPNLTFSTLTVSNMSPEDSSIYLCSADRGLETQYFGPGTRLLVL.

V is TRBV7-8 and J is TRBJ2-5; D gene unclear. The CDR3 is made up of 10 amino acids. From germline, CDR1 is SGHVS and CDR2 FQNEAQ. V gave up 1 base and J gave up 6 bases, with 0 bases separating them. The CDR3 loop reads CASSLETQYF. The CDR3 DNA reads TGTGCCAGCAGCTTAGAGACCCAGTACTTC.